This TCR beta chain was recorded in a study of blood T cell repertoires in COVID-19. In germline, CDR1 is SGHTA, CDR2 FQGTGA. The germline V and J ends were trimmed by 5 bases and 1 base, with 10 bases remaining between them. The CDR3 is 14 amino acids. TCRdb's table, derived via immunoSEQ multiplex PCR, lists solely in-frame clones and lacks some. In the table there are some 100,000 clones, around 84% of which are singletons. The chain couples TRBV7-3 to TRBJ2-3; D possibly corresponds to TRBD1 (6 bases). Sequencing was carried out using peripheral blood. This sequence originates from a woman aged 70-85 years with active or convalescent COVID-19. CDR3 protein: CASSPTGRTDTQYF. CDR3 coding DNA: TGTGCCAGCAGCCCGACAGGCCGCACAGATACGCAGTATTTT.